This TCR beta chain came from a study of CD8 T cells in ankylosing spondylitis (dated by TCRdb to the late 2010s). Background for the entire study: The study set out to find disease-linked TCR variants by profiling T cell receptor beta repertoires in ankylosing spondylitis patients and healthy donors. The whole study cohort included 108 healthy donors and about two dozen ankylosing spondylitis patients. Peripheral blood samples were taken, and synovial fluid was additionally collected from ankylosing spondylitis patients. What the authors observed across the whole study: The disease-linked clones were reported as significantly enriched in matched synovial fluid samples from ankylosing spondylitis patients. Blood from ankylosing spondylitis patients appeared to be characterized by a TCR beta motif made up of about 8 highly homologous amino acid variants. Some of the motif variants had been reported before in the synovial fluid and blood of reactive arthritis patients, a finding that suggests common disease-initiation mechanisms. In peripheral blood, the disease-linked clones were found at relatively low frequencies and had a CD8+ phenotype.

The instrument given in TCRdb is Illumina HiSeq 2500. Quantitative 5'-RACE with molecular barcodes was used to prepare TCR beta libraries. As for the original processing: Disease-linked TCR variants were identified with a new computational method built on a probabilistic model of VDJ rearrangement. TCRdb trimmed the raw reads at Q25, called clones with MiXCR and kept productive beta chains. Every distinct CDR3 protein forms one entry, paired with its most common genes and DNA. TCRdb, rather than the study authors, made the V and J calls. This sample holds roughly 68,000 distinct CDR3 sequences; about 6% were observed only once. The ten largest make up about 5% of the sample. Synovial fluid samples and blood samples obtained from the same ankylosing spondylitis patients were matched. Turning to this clonotype: Which antigen it targets is not known. No qualities accompany the bases; no much larger clone lies one base away.

From the cysteine up to the phenylalanine, the CDR3 has a length of 19 residues. The DNA shown is the 57-base CDR3, in frame from base 1. V lost 0 bases and J lost 3 bases, and the count of bases not matched to a germline gene is 14. For CDR1 and CDR2, the germline V gene lists SGHTA and FQGNSA. The chain is made from TRBV7-2 and TRBJ2-1, with TRBD2 matching 7 junction bases. The sequenced sample consisted of synovial fluid, either unsorted or a sorted T cell fraction (not recorded which). The origin of this receptor is a male donor with ankylosing spondylitis. The nucleotide sequence reads TGTGCCAGCAGCTTAGCGCAGGGCGGGGACTACCCGGACTACAATGAGCAGTTCTTC. Translated, this is CASSLAQGGDYPDYNEQFF.